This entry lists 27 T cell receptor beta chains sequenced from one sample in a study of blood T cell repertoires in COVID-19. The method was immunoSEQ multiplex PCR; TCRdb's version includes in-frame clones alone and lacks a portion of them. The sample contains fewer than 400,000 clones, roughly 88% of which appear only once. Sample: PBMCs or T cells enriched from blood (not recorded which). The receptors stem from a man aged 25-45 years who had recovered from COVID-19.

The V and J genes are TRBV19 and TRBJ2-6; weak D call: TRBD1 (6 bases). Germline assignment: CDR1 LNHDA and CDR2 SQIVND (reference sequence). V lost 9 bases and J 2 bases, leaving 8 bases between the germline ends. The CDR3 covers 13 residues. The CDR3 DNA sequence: TGTGCCAGCCGGGACACTGGGGCCAACGTCCTGACTTTC. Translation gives CASRDTGANVLTF.

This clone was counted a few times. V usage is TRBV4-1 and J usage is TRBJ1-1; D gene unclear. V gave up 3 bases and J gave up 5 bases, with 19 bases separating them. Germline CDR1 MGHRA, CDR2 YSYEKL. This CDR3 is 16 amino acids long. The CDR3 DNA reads TGCGCCAGCAGCCAGCTCCCTGCCAGTTCTTGGACTGAAGCTTTCTTT. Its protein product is CASSQLPASSWTEAFF.

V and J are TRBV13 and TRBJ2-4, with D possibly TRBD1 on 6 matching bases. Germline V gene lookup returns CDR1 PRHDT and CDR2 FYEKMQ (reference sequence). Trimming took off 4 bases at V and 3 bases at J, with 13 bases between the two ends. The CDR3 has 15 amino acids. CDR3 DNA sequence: TGTGCCAGCAGCTACAGGGTGAGTGGCAAAAACATTCAGTACTTC. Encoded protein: CASSYRVSGKNIQYF.

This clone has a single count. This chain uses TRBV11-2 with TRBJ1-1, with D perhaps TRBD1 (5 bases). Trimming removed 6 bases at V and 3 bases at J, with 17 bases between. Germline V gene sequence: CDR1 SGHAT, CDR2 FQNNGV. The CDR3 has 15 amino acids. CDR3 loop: CASRPGHLVDTEAFF. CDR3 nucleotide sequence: TGTGCCAGCAGGCCCGGACACCTCGTTGACACTGAAGCTTTCTTT. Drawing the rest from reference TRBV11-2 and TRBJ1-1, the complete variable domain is EAGVAQSPRYKIIEKRQSVAFWCNPISGHATLYWYQQILGQGPKLLIQFQNNGVVDDSQLPKDRFSAERLKGVDSTLKIQPAKLEDSAVYLCASRPGHLVDTEAFFGQGTRLTVV.

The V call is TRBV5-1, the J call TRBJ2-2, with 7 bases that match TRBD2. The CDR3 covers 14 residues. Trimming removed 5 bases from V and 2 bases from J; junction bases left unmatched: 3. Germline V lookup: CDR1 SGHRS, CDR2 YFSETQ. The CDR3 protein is CASRRDYNTGELFF. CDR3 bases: TGCGCCAGCAGACGGGACTACAACACCGGGGAGCTGTTTTTT.

The CDR3 nucleotides are TGTGCCAGCAGTTTATTGCGCATGTTTCCGGGGGTGGACCCCCAAAATTCACCCCTCCACTTT. This sequence encodes CASSLLRMFPGVDPQNSPLHF. This chain connects TRBV27 to TRBJ1-6; a possible D gene is TRBD1 (5 bases). CDR3 length: 21 residues. In germline, CDR1 is MNHEY, CDR2 SMNVEV (reference sequence). Between the trimmed V and J ends, which lost 1 base and 7 bases, there was a span of 29 bases.

CDR3 nucleotides: TGTGCCAGCAGCCCTCACGCCAGCGGGATACCTCCGACAATGGGGCAGTTCTTC. Translating gives CASSPHASGIPPTMGQFF. This chain connects TRBV7-2 to TRBJ2-1; 7 bases line up with TRBD2. V gave up 5 bases and J gave up 12 bases; unmatched junction bases: 25. Per germline, CDR1 SGHTA and CDR2 FQGNSA. This CDR3 is 18 amino acids long.

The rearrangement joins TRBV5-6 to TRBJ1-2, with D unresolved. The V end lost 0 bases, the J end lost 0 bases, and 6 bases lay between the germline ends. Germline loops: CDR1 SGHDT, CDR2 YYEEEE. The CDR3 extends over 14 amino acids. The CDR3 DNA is TGTGCCAGCAGCTTGGACAGAGCTAACTATGGCTACACCTTC. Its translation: CASSLDRANYGYTF. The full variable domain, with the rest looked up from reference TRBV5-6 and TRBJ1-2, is DAGVTQSPTHLIKTRGQQVTLRCSPKSGHDTVSWYQQALGQGPQFIFQYYEEEERQRGNFPDRFSGHQFPNYSSELNVNALLLGDSALYLCASSLDRANYGYTFGSGTRLTVV.

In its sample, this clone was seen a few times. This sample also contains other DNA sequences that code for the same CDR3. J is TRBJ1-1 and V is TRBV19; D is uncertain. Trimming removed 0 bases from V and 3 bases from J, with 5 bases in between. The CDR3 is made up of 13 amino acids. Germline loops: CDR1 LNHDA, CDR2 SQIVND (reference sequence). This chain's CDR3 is CASSIDRDTEAFF. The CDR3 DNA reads TGTGCCAGTAGTATAGATCGGGACACTGAAGCTTTCTTT.

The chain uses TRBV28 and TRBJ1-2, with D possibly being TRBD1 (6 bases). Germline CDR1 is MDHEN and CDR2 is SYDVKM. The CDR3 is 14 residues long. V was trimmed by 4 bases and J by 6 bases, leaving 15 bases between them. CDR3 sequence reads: CASSSPGQINGYTF. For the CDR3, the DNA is TGTGCCAGCAGTTCGCCCGGACAGATCAATGGCTACACCTTC.

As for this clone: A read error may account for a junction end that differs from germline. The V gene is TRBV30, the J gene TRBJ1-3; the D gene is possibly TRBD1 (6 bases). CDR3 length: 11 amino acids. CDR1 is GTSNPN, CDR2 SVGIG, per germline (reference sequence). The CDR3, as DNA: TGTGCCTGGAGTCCCGGGGACACTGAGTACTTT. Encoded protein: CAWSPGDTEYF.

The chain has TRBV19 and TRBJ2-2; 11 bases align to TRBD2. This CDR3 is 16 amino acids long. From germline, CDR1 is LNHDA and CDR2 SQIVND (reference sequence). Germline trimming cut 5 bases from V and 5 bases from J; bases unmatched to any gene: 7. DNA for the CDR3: TGTGCCAGTAGTTATAGCGGGGGGGCCTCTACCGGGGAGCTGTTTTTT. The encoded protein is CASSYSGGASTGELFF.

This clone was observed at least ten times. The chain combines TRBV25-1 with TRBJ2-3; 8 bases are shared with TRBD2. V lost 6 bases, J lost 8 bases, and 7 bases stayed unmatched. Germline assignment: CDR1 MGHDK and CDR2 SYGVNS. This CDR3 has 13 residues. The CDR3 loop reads CASSGLAHPTQYF. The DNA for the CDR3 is TGTGCCAGCAGCGGACTAGCCCATCCTACGCAGTATTTT.

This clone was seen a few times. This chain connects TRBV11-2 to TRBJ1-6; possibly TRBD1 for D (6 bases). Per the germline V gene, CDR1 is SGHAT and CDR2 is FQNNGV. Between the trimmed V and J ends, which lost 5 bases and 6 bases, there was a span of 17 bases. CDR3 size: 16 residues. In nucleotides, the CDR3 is TGTGCCAGCAGCCGCGGGGGGGCCCAGATTAATTCACCCCTCCACTTT. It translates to CASSRGGAQINSPLHF.

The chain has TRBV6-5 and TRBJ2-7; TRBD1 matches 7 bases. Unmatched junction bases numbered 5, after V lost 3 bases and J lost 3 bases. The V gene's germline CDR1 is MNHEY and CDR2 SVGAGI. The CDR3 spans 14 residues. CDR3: CASSYRDSHYEQYF. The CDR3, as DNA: TGTGCCAGCAGTTATAGGGACAGCCACTACGAGCAGTACTTC.

CDR3 bases: TGTGCCAGCAGCCCCGAGGGACATCCGTACAATGAGCAGTTCTTC. Amino acids: CASSPEGHPYNEQFF. The chain combines TRBV7-8 with TRBJ2-1, with D tentatively TRBD1 (6 bases). The CDR3 has 15 residues. Germline-derived CDR1 and CDR2 are SGHVS and FQNEAQ. V lost 5 bases and J lost 4, with 15 bases in between.

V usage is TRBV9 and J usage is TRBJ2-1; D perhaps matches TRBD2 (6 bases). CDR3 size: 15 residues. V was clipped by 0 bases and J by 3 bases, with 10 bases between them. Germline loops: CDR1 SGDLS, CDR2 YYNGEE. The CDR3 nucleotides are TGTGCCAGCAGCGTAGTCGGGGGAGGCTACAATGAGCAGTTCTTC. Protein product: CASSVVGGGYNEQFF.

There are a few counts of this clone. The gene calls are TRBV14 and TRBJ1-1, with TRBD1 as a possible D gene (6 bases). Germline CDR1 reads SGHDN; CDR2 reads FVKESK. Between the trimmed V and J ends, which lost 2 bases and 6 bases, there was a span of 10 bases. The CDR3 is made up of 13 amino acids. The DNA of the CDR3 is TGTGCCAGCAGCCAATTTGAGGGGGCTGAAGCTTTCTTT. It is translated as CASSQFEGAEAFF.

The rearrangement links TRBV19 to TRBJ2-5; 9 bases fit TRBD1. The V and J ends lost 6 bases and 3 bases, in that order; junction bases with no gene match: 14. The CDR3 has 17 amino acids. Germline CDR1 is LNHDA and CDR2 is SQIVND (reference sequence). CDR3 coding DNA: TGTGCCAGTAGCCCCGCGAGGACAGGGGATATCAAAGAGACCCAGTACTTC. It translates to CASSPARTGDIKETQYF.

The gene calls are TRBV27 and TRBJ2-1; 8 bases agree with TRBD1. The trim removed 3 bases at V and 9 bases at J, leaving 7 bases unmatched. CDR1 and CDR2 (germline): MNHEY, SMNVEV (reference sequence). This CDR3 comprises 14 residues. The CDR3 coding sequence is TGTGCCAGCAGTTTTTCTTCAGGGGGCGGTGAGCAGTTCTTC. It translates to CASSFSSGGGEQFF.

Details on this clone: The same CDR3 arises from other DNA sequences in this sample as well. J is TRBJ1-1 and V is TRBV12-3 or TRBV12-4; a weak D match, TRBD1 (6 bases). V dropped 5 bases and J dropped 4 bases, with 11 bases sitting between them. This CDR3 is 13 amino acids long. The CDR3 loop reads CASSLLQGTEAFF. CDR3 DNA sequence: TGTGCCAGCAGTCTCTTACAGGGCACTGAAGCTTTCTTT.

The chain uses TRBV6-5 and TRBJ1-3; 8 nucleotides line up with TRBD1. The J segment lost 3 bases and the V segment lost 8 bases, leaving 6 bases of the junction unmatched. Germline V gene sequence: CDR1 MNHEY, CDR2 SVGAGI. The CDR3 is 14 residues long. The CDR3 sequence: CASRGTGGGNTIYF. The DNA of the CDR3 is TGTGCCAGCCGGGGAACAGGGGGTGGAAACACCATATATTTT.

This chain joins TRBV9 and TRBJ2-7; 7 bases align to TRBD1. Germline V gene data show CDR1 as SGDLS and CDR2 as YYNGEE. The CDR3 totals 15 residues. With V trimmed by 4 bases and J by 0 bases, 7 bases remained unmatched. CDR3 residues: CASSPRDSGSYEQYF. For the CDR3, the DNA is TGTGCCAGCAGCCCCCGGGACAGCGGCTCCTACGAGCAGTACTTC.

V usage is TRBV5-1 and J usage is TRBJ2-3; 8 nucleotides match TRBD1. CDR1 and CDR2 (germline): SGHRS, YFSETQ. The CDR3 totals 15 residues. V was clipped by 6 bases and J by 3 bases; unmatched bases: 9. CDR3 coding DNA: TGCGCCAGCATGATCACAGGGGGGAGGACAGATACGCAGTATTTT. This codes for CASMITGGRTDTQYF. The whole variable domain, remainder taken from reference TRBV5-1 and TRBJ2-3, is KAGVTQTPRYLIKTRGQQVTLSCSPISGHRSVSWYQQTPGQGLQFLFEYFSETQRNKGNFPGRFSGRQFSNSRSEMNVSTLELGDSALYLCASMITGGRTDTQYFGPGTRLTVL.

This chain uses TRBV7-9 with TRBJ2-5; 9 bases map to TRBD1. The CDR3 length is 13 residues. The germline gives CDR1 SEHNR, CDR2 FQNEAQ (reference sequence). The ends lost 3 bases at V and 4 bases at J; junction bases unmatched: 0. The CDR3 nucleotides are TGTGCCAGCAGCTTGGACAGGGGAGAGACCCAGTACTTC. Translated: CASSLDRGETQYF.

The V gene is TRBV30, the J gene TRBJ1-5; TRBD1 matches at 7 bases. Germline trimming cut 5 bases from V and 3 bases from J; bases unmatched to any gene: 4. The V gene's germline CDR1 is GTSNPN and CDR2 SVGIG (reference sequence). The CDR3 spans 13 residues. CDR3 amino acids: CAWGTGANQPQHF. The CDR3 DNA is TGTGCCTGGGGTACAGGGGCCAATCAGCCCCAGCATTTT.

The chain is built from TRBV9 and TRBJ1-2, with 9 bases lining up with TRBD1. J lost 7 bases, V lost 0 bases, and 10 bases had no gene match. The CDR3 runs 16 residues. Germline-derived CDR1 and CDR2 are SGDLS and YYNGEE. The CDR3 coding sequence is TGTGCCAGCAGCGTAGGGCCGGGACAGGGTCCTAGTGGCTACACCTTC. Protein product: CASSVGPGQGPSGYTF. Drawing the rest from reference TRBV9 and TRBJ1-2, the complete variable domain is DSGVTQTPKHLITATGQRVTLRCSPRSGDLSVYWYQQSLDQGLQFLIQYYNGEERAKGNILERFSAQQFPDLHSELNLSSLELGDSALYFCASSVGPGQGPSGYTFGSGTRLTVV.